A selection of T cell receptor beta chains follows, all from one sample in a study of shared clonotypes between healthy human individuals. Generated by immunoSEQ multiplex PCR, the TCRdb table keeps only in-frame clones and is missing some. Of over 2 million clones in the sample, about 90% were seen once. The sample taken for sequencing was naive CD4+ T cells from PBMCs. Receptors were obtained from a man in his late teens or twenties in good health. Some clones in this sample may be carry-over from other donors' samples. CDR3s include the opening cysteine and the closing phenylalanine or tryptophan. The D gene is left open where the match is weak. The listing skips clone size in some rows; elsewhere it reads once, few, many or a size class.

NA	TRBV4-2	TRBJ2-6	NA	TGTGCCAGCAGCCGCCTTATGTACTCTGGGGCCAACGTCCTGACTTTC	CASSRLMYSGANVLTF
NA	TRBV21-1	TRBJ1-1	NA	TGTGCCAGCAGCTGGGTGGGGTCCAGGCGGACTGAAGCTTTCTTT	CASSWVGSRRTEAFF
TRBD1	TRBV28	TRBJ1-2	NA	TGTGCCACCAGAGGGACAGGGAATAACTATGGCTACACCTTC	CATRGTGNNYGYTF
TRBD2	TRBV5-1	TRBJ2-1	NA	TGCGCCAGCAGCCCCCCCGGGGGGAGCTCCTACAATGAGCAGTTCTTC	CASSPPGGSSYNEQFF
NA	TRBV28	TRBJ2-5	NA	TGTGCCAGCAGCCGAGGGACCCAGTACTTC	CASSRGTQYF
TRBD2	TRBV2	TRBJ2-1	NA	TGTGCCAGCAGTTTTACTAGCGGCTACGACAATGAGCAGTTCTTC	CASSFTSGYDNEQFF
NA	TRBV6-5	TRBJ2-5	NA	TGTGCCAGCAGACAGAGATGGGAAGAGACCCAGTACTTC	CASRQRWEETQYF
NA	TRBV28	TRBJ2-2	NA	TGTGCCAGCAGTCCTGCTGCCGGGTTGGCTCGGACCGGGGAGCTGTTTTTT	CASSPAAGLARTGELFF
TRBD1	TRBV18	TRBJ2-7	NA	TGTGCCAGCTCATCCGAGACAGGGGGTTTCTACGAGCAGTACTTC	CASSSETGGFYEQYF
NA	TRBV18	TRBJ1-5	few	TGTGCCAGCTCTCCGGACGGGAATCAGCCCCAGCATTTT	CASSPDGNQPQHF
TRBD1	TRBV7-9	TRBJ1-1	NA	TGTGCCAGCAGCAAGGGACAGGGAGACACTGAAGCTTTCTTT	CASSKGQGDTEAFF
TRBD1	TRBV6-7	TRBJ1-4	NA	TGTGCCAGCAGTTACGACCCCCTTAGCAGGGGGCGCGTCGGTGGCCTTGGAAAACTGTTTTTT	CASSYDPLSRGRVGGLGKLFF
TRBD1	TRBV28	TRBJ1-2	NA	TGTGCCAGCAGTCAACAGGGGGCCCCGGGCTACACCTTC	CASSQQGAPGYTF
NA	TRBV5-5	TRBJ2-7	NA	TGTGCCAGCAGCTTGTCCCTTACTGACCGGGACGAGCAGTACTTC	CASSLSLTDRDEQYF
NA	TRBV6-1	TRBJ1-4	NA	TGTGCCAGCAGTGACCTGGGGCGGGGGAAGGGTGAAAAACTGTTTTTT	CASSDLGRGKGEKLFF
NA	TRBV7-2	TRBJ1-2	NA	TGTGCCAGCAGCTTATCGGGGGGCTCCGTTGGCTACACCTTC	CASSLSGGSVGYTF
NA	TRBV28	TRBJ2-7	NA	TGTGCCAGCGACACTCGGGGCGAGCAGTACTTC	CASDTRGEQYF
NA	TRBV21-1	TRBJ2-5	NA	TGTGCCAGGCTAGCGGCACAAGAGACCCAGTACTTC	CARLAAQETQYF
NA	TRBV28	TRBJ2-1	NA	TGTGCCAGCAGTTTAGAAGGTAGCGTGTCAGATGAGCAGTTCTTC	CASSLEGSVSDEQFF
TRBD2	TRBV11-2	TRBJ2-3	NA	TGTGCCAGCAGCCCAGGACTAGAAGCTAGCACAGATACGCAGTATTTT	CASSPGLEASTDTQYF
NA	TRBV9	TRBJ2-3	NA	TGTGCCAGCAGCGTGGATCCAACAGATACGCAGTATTTT	CASSVDPTDTQYF
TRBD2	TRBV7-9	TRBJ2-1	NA	TGTGCCAGCAGCTTAGGGGTAGCGGGAGGACTTCAGGAGCAGTTCTTC	CASSLGVAGGLQEQFF
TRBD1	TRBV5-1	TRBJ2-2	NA	TGCGCCAGCAGCTCACAGGGGGCGTTCGCCGGGGAGCTGTTTTTT	CASSSQGAFAGELFF
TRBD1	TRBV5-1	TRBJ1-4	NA	TGCGCCAGCAGCGGGACCCAGGGGGCGGTTGAAAAACTGTTTTTT	CASSGTQGAVEKLFF
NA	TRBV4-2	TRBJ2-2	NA	TGTGCCAGCAGCCAGGCCTCCGGGACCTCAGGGGAGCTGTTTTTT	CASSQASGTSGELFF
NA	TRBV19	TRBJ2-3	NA	TGTGCCAGTAGGGAGGAATGGGTCACAGATACGCAGTATTTT	CASREEWVTDTQYF
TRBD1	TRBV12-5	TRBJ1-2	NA	TGTGCTAGTGGGAGCCGGGGACAGCCTGGCTATGGCTACACCTTC	CASGSRGQPGYGYTF
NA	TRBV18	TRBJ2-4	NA	TGTGCCAGCTCACCTAGAGAGGCGTTAGCCAAAAACATTCAGTACTTC	CASSPREALAKNIQYF